These 23 T cell receptor beta chains share one sample of origin, sequenced in a study of technical replicates of blood from a few donors. Clones were sequenced by immunoSEQ multiplex PCR, and TCRdb holds only the in-frame ones, with some missing. The sample consists of over 65,000 clones, approximately 97% of them appearing once. Specimen: T cells isolated from PBMCs. The receptors shown here come from a human donor in good health.

The chain employs TRBV5-1 and TRBJ2-3; TRBD2 agrees at 9 bases. The germline gives CDR1 SGHRS, CDR2 YFSETQ. V lost 0 bases to trimming and J lost 6 bases; unmatched junction nucleotides: 8. CDR3 length equals 16 residues. CDR3: CASSLGLAGEADTQYF. The CDR3 nucleotides are TGCGCCAGCAGCTTGGGGTTAGCGGGAGAGGCGGATACGCAGTATTTT.

The chain employs TRBV6-5 and TRBJ2-7, with TRBD2 matching over 8 bases. With 0 bases clipped from V and 6 bases from J, the junction kept 10 bases outside the gene matches. The CDR3 runs 16 residues. Germline CDR1 reads MNHEY; CDR2 reads SVGAGI. The CDR3 spells CASSYSTGGLLGEQYF. CDR3 coding DNA: TGTGCCAGCAGTTACTCGACGGGAGGGCTGTTGGGCGAGCAGTACTTC.

The chain employs TRBV25-1 and TRBJ2-1; possible D gene TRBD2, 5 bases. The CDR3 contains 13 residues. In germline, CDR1 is MGHDK, CDR2 SYGVNS. Trimming took 4 bases from V and 7 from J, leaving 11 bases between them. The CDR3: CASSVGLFNEQFF. In nucleotides, the CDR3 is TGTGCCAGCAGTGTTGGACTTTTTAATGAGCAGTTCTTC.

This clone was seen a few times. V usage is TRBV19 and J usage is TRBJ2-1; TRBD2 is a possible D gene (5 bases). Germline V gene data show CDR1 as LNHDA and CDR2 as SQIVND (reference sequence). V gave up 4 bases and J gave up 8 bases, with 9 bases separating them. The CDR3 has 12 residues. In DNA, the CDR3 is TGTGCCAGTAGTACGGGGATCTATGAGCAGTTCTTC. Translation: CASSTGIYEQFF.

The chain has TRBV4-1 and TRBJ2-1, with D perhaps matching TRBD1 (6 bases). CDR3 length: 15 residues. V lost 0 bases to trimming and J lost 6 bases, with 12 bases between them. The germline V gene has CDR1 MGHRA and CDR2 YSYEKL. The chain's CDR3 is CASSQDSGQFNEQFF. The CDR3 region has the DNA TGCGCCAGCAGCCAAGACTCTGGACAGTTCAATGAGCAGTTCTTC.

V usage is TRBV7-9 and J usage is TRBJ2-1; tentatively, D is TRBD2 (6 bases). V was pared by 1 base and J by 3 bases, with 19 bases between. The CDR3 runs 18 residues. Germline-derived CDR1 and CDR2 are SEHNR and FQNEAQ (reference sequence). The CDR3 DNA reads as TGTGCCAGCAGCTTAGAGGCTAGCGCGCAACCCGGCTACAATGAGCAGTTCTTC. Its translation: CASSLEASAQPGYNEQFF.

The chain joins TRBV7-8 to TRBJ2-5, with 9 bases identical to TRBD2. CDR3 length equals 15 residues. V gave up 5 bases and J gave up 3 bases; unmatched junction bases: 7. Germline CDR1 and CDR2: SGHVS and FQNEAQ. The CDR3 nucleotides are TGTGCCAGCAGCCCACGGGTAGCGGGGGAAGAGACCCAGTACTTC. Protein: CASSPRVAGEETQYF.

CDR3 in DNA: TGTGCCAGCAAGGGCGCGGGAGGGGACTACAATGAGCAGTTCTTC. Protein sequence: CASKGAGGDYNEQFF. The V gene is TRBV25-1, the J gene TRBJ2-1; the match to TRBD2 covers 9 bases. CDR3 length equals 15 residues. V shed 7 bases and J 3 bases; nucleotides not matched to a gene: 7. Germline CDR1 is MGHDK and CDR2 is SYGVNS. Full variable domain (rest looked up from reference TRBV25-1 and TRBJ2-1): EADIYQTPRYLVIGTGKKITLECSQTMGHDKMYWYQQDPGMELHLIHYSYGVNSTEKGDLSSESTVSRIRTEHFPLTLESARPSHTSQYLCASKGAGGDYNEQFFGPGTRLTVL.

Comments on this clone: The germline gene is not matched at one end of the junction; a read error may be the cause. J is TRBJ1-2 and V is TRBV7-8, with D maybe TRBD1 (5 bases). CDR1 SGHVS and CDR2 FQNEAQ come from the germline V gene. This CDR3 has 14 residues. The CDR3 DNA follows: TGTGCCAGCAGCTTGGGTCAGGGTAACCATGGCTACACCTTC. It yields the protein CASSLGQGNHGYTF.

The rearrangement uses TRBV7-9 and TRBJ2-7; D might be TRBD2 (6 bases). V was pared by 2 bases and J by 6 bases, with 11 bases between. Looked up from germline, CDR1 is SEHNR and CDR2 is FQNEAQ (reference sequence). The CDR3 loop spans 13 amino acids. CDR3 nucleotide sequence: TGTGCCAGCAGCTTAATTGTGGGAGGCGAGCAGTACTTC. Translating it yields CASSLIVGGEQYF.

The chain links TRBV7-8 to TRBJ2-1; D might be TRBD1 (6 bases). CDR3 size: 14 residues. V dropped 4 bases and J dropped 9 bases, with 16 bases sitting between them. Germline CDR1 SGHVS, CDR2 FQNEAQ. The CDR3 region has the DNA TGTGCCAGCAGCTCGGATCGACAGGCCAGTGAGCAGTTCTTC. Amino acid sequence: CASSSDRQASEQFF.

This chain links TRBV4-1 with TRBJ2-7, with TRBD1 identical over 7 bases. This CDR3 spans 17 amino acids. Per the germline V gene, CDR1 is MGHRA and CDR2 is YSYEKL. V was pared by 1 base and J by 0 bases, with 9 bases of the junction left unmatched. DNA for the CDR3: TGCGCCAGCAGCCAAGCTCGACAGGGACGCTCCTCCTACGAGCAGTACTTC. Protein: CASSQARQGRSSYEQYF.

This chain joins TRBV5-1 and TRBJ2-7; possibly TRBD2 for D (6 bases). V was cut by 4 bases and J by 2 bases, with 13 bases left in between. The CDR3 is 14 residues long. CDR1 SGHRS and CDR2 YFSETQ come from the germline V gene. The CDR3 loop is CASSPGVITYEQYF. The CDR3 DNA follows: TGCGCCAGCAGCCCGGGAGTGATAACCTACGAGCAGTACTTC.

The chain uses TRBV9 and TRBJ1-2; D is ambiguous. The CDR3 spans 11 residues. The germline V gene encodes CDR1 SGDLS and CDR2 YYNGEE. Trimming left V 3 bases short and J 8 bases short, with 8 bases between. The CDR3 region has the DNA TGTGCCAGCAGCGGCCTCAGAGGCTACACCTTC. It yields the protein CASSGLRGYTF.

The rearrangement uses TRBV4-1 and TRBJ1-2, with D possibly TRBD1 on 5 matching bases. The V end lost 4 bases, the J end lost 6 bases, and 9 bases lay between the germline ends. The CDR3 runs to 12 residues. Germline V gene lookup returns CDR1 MGHRA and CDR2 YSYEKL. CDR3 residues: CASSPWGDGYTF. The CDR3 DNA reads TGCGCCAGCAGCCCATGGGGCGATGGCTACACCTTC.

This clone was picked up a small number of times. The genes are TRBV6-1 and TRBJ1-6, with D perhaps matching TRBD1 (5 bases). The germline CDR1 and CDR2 sequences are MNHNS and SASEGT. V was pared by 2 bases and J by 6 bases, with 17 bases between. The CDR3 covers 17 residues. This CDR3 reads CASSEHLGGGTNSPLHF. The DNA for the CDR3 is TGTGCCAGCAGTGAACACCTTGGGGGAGGGACTAATTCACCCCTCCACTTT.

V and J are TRBV10-3 and TRBJ1-2, with 12 bases aligning to TRBD1. Germline lookup yields CDR1 ENHRY and CDR2 SYGVKD. The CDR3 runs 15 residues. V was pared by 6 bases and J by 8 bases, with 10 bases of the junction left unmatched. This CDR3 reads CAISSPGQGANGYTF. The DNA for the CDR3 is TGTGCCATCAGCTCTCCGGGACAGGGGGCTAACGGCTACACCTTC.

J is TRBJ2-2 and V is TRBV30; D call uncertain. The CDR3 spans 12 residues. Germline lookup yields CDR1 GTSNPN and CDR2 SVGIG (reference sequence). Trimming stripped 2 bases from V and 3 bases from J, with 4 bases between. The CDR3 loop is CAWSLHTGELFF. CDR3 nucleotide sequence: TGTGCCTGGAGTCTTCACACCGGGGAGCTGTTTTTT.

The chain's CDR3 is CASRNRESYEQYF. The CDR3 DNA follows: TGTGCCAGCAGGAACAGGGAGTCCTACGAGCAGTACTTC. The rearrangement links TRBV7-9 to TRBJ2-7, with a tentative D call TRBD1 (6 bases). Germline values: CDR1 SEHNR, CDR2 FQNEAQ (reference sequence). CDR3 size: 13 residues. V lost 6 bases and J 1 base, leaving 10 bases between the germline ends.

This chain joins TRBV11-2 and TRBJ2-3, with D maybe TRBD1 (6 bases). The V end lost 4 bases, the J end lost 10 bases, and 12 bases lay between the germline ends. Per germline, CDR1 SGHAT and CDR2 FQNNGV. The CDR3 covers 12 residues. The CDR3 nucleotides read TGTGCCAGCAGCTCAACAGGGCTTTCGCAGTATTTT. Encoded protein: CASSSTGLSQYF.

This clone came up once. V usage is TRBV6-6 and J usage is TRBJ2-5, with 8 bases lining up with TRBD1. The ends lost 0 bases at V and 5 bases at J; junction bases unmatched: 5. Germline V gene sequence: CDR1 MNHNY, CDR2 SVGAGI (reference sequence). This CDR3 has 15 residues. The CDR3 coding sequence is TGTGCCAGCAGTTACTCGGACAGGGAGGTCGAGACCCAGTACTTC. Translating gives CASSYSDREVETQYF.

This chain joins TRBV4-1 and TRBJ1-2; D gene unclear. Trimming removed 0 bases from V and 8 bases from J, with 10 bases in between. This CDR3 comprises 13 residues. The germline CDR1 and CDR2 sequences are MGHRA and YSYEKL. CDR3 nucleotide sequence: TGCGCCAGCAGCCAAGATGGCGGGTACGGCTACACCTTC. It encodes CASSQDGGYGYTF.

This chain uses TRBV7-9 with TRBJ2-1; 7 nucleotides line up with TRBD1. Trimming removed 5 bases from V and 7 bases from J; junction bases left unmatched: 8. Looked up from germline, CDR1 is SEHNR and CDR2 is FQNEAQ (reference sequence). The CDR3 is made up of 14 amino acids. The CDR3 region is CASSQRQGRNEQFF. CDR3 bases: TGTGCCAGCAGCCAAAGACAGGGTCGAAATGAGCAGTTCTTC.